This T cell receptor (beta chain) was captured by sequencing in a study of blood T cell repertoires in COVID-19. As for the study in general: In each case, the material was cDNA or gDNA derived from T cells, B-cell-depleted T cells, or PBMCs.

In the study's own analysis: Researchers report that nucleated cell counts were estimated from reference gene primer amplification. Produced via immunoSEQ multiplex PCR; TCRdb's table is partial and in-frame only. The V and J calls and clone size are taken from that table; D and trimming were inferred from the DNA. The sample includes just over 300,000 clones, 80% to 90% of them seen just once. Cohort placement rested on clinical history that participants reported themselves. Cohort 3 recovered donors had two negative PCRs, clearance, or symptom resolution. Unmatched junction bases numbered 8, after V lost 2 bases and J lost 8 bases. Germline loops: CDR1 MGHRA, CDR2 YSYEKL. The CDR3 length is 15 residues.

The clonotype comes from a woman in her late teens or twenties who had recovered from COVID-19. The V and J genes are TRBV4-1 and TRBJ1-2; 10 bases line up with TRBD1. The source material was PBMCs or T cells enriched from blood (not recorded which). The CDR3 region is CASSQNTGTGEGYTF. The CDR3 DNA is TGCGCCAGCAGCCAAAACACCGGGACAGGGGAAGGCTACACCTTC.